This T cell receptor beta chain was retrieved from a study of blood T cell repertoires in COVID-19. Looking at the study overall: The United States, Italy and Spain provided the acute and convalescent COVID-19 samples.

How the authors handled the data: Estimates of nucleated cell counts were drawn from the amplification of reference gene primers. Here immunoSEQ multiplex PCR was the method, and the copy in TCRdb shows in-frame clones only, minus some. The V and J calls and clone size were taken over from that table, and D and trimming were inferred from the DNA. The sample lists roughly 60,000 clones; about four fifths were seen once. V was shortened by 5 bases and J by 0 bases, with 24 bases between the two germline ends. From germline, CDR1 is MNHEY and CDR2 SVGEGT. The CDR3 has 19 residues. The origin of this receptor is a human donor in a cohort sampled during active COVID-19. The V call is TRBV6-2 or TRBV6-3, the J call TRBJ2-3; D is perhaps TRBD2 (5 bases). Sequenced material: peripheral blood. The CDR3 nucleotides are TGTGCCAGCAGTCGGGGTATGAGGGCCCTTCTTACTAGCACAGATACGCAGTATTTT. This gives the protein CASSRGMRALLTSTDTQYF.